These 6 T cell receptor beta chains were sequenced from one sample in a study of sequential checkpoint blockade in melanoma. The treatment: randomized to nivolumab then ipilimumab (arm A) or the reverse (arm B). Produced via immunoSEQ multiplex PCR; TCRdb's table is partial and in-frame only. Of nearly 9,000 clones detected, under 30% appear once; the ten largest clones hold around 15%. Material: tumor tissue (inferred from file names), obtained from a patient given nivolumab and ipilimumab in sequence. The receptors shown here come from a human donor with melanoma.

The J gene is TRBJ2-1, the V gene TRBV6-8; D unclear. The CDR3 extends over 13 amino acids. V shed 11 bases and J shed 4 bases, with 15 bases lying between them. CDR1 is MNHGY and CDR2 is SAAAGT in the germline V gene. The CDR3 here is CALRRVGYNEQFF. The CDR3 nucleotides are TGTGCCTTACGACGGGTCGGGTACAATGAGCAGTTCTTC.

V and J are TRBV29-1 and TRBJ2-1; D ambiguous. The CDR3 consists of 13 residues. Germline V gene sequence: CDR1 SQVTM, CDR2 ANQGSEA. With 2 bases removed from V and 5 bases from J, the gap between germline ends came to 10 bases. CDR3 nucleotide sequence: TGCAGCGTTGAATCCTGGCGGAACAATGAGCAGTTCTTC. Amino acid sequence: CSVESWRNNEQFF.

This clone was counted a few times. The chain links TRBV19 to TRBJ2-2; D is ambiguous. Germline V gene lookup returns CDR1 LNHDA and CDR2 SQIVND (reference sequence). CDR3 length: 13 amino acids. Trimming left V 5 bases short and J 4 bases short, with 8 bases between. The CDR3: CASSSWGTGELFF. CDR3 bases: TGTGCCAGTAGTTCGTGGGGCACCGGGGAGCTGTTTTTT.

This sequence joins TRBV6-8 and TRBJ2-7; tentatively, D is TRBD1 (5 bases). The CDR3 extends over 15 amino acids. V was pared by 6 bases and J by 2 bases, with 17 bases between. Germline-derived CDR1 and CDR2 are MNHGY and SAAAGT. DNA of the CDR3: TGTGCCAGCAGACGACCCACAGGCTTGCCCTACGAGCAGTACTTC. Amino acids: CASRRPTGLPYEQYF.

This clone was counted a few times. The genes are TRBV6-8 and TRBJ2-7; 8 bases map to TRBD2. J gave up 0 bases and V 10 bases, and 8 bases lay outside the gene matches. The CDR3 covers 14 residues. Germline CDR1 and CDR2: MNHGY and SAAAGT. The CDR3 reads CAIRLAGNSYEQYF. The CDR3 DNA reads TGTGCCATCAGGTTAGCGGGGAACTCCTACGAGCAGTACTTC.

This clone occurred a few times. V and J are TRBV9 and TRBJ2-5; no reliable D call. Germline lookup yields CDR1 SGDLS and CDR2 YYNGEE. Trimming shortened V by 5 bases and J by 2 bases, and 10 bases separated the two germline ends. The CDR3 is made up of 13 amino acids. CDR3 bases: TGTGCCAGCAGTGACCCCGGACAAGAGACCCAGTACTTC. It translates to CASSDPGQETQYF.